This T cell receptor (beta chain) was profiled in a study of blood T cell repertoires in COVID-19. Study at large: T cells, B-cell-depleted T cells, or PBMCs supplied cDNA or gDNA.

Assay used: immunoSEQ multiplex PCR; TCRdb lists only in-frame clones, some missing. Of 70,000 to 90,000 clones in the sample, approximately 85% were seen once. V shed 1 base and J shed 2 bases, with 8 bases lying between them. The CDR3 covers 14 residues. Germline V gene lookup returns CDR1 SEHNR and CDR2 FQNEAQ (reference sequence). The TCR comes from a middle-aged man with COVID-19, enrolled during active disease. The sequenced sample consisted of peripheral blood. This chain joins TRBV7-9 and TRBJ1-1; possibly TRBD1 for D (6 bases). CDR3 amino acids: CASSLEGVNTEAFF. CDR3 bases: TGTGCCAGCAGCTTAGAGGGGGTAAACACTGAAGCTTTCTTT.